This TCR beta chain is from a study of cytomegalovirus exposure and HLA in healthy donors. Whole-study results and caveats: Roughly even sequencing depth across donors was the assumption behind the presence/absence analyses.

Points on this clone: Its antigen is still unknown.

Researchers ran the PCR with 60 Vbeta and 13 Jbeta primers. Profiling relied on immunoSEQ multiplex PCR, and the TCRdb table lists in-frame clones only, not all of them. This table holds approximately 170,000 clones, around 84% found once. This TCR was recovered from a boy aged 2 to 10 in good health and CMV-seronegative. The sequenced sample consisted of PBMCs.

The CDR3 sequence is CASSYSSGLGGYTF. The CDR3 DNA follows: TGTGCCAGCAGTTACTCGAGCGGTTTGGGTGGCTACACCTTC. The genes are TRBV6-5 and TRBJ1-2, with D uncertain. This CDR3 is built from 14 residues. V lost 0 bases and J lost 7, with 12 bases in between. Germline CDR1 MNHEY, CDR2 SVGAGI.